The rows below give T cell receptor beta chains drawn from one sample of a study of shared clonotypes between healthy human individuals. The assay was immunoSEQ multiplex PCR, and TCRdb's table has in-frame clones only and misses some. The repertoire includes some 2 million clones, 85% to 95% of them detected once, and 0.13% sits in the top ten. The specimen was naive CD4+ T cells sorted from blood. These receptors all stem from a man aged 18 to 35 in good health. The conserved cysteine and the conserved F or W are not part of the CDR3 here.

j_gene: TRBJ1-2; v_gene: TRBV6-1; CDR3aa: ASKPAYGYT
j_gene: TRBJ1-5; v_gene: TRBV19; CDR3aa: ASSIGTGGQPQH
j_gene: TRBJ2-5; v_gene: TRBV5-1; CDR3aa: ASKLAVQETQY
j_gene: TRBJ1-1; v_gene: TRBV30; CDR3aa: AWSPTALGSEAF
j_gene: TRBJ2-7; v_gene: TRBV19; CDR3aa: ASSSSRVGSNEQY
j_gene: TRBJ2-1; v_gene: TRBV7-9; CDR3aa: ASRSTGGRFNEQF
j_gene: TRBJ1-2; v_gene: TRBV29-1; CDR3aa: SVEPQGVGYT
j_gene: TRBJ1-3; v_gene: TRBV5-6; CDR3aa: ASSLALTNSGNTIY
j_gene: TRBJ1-2; v_gene: TRBV5-1; CDR3aa: ASSWTGGNYGYT
j_gene: TRBJ2-2; v_gene: TRBV7-8; CDR3aa: ASSFSSITARGTGELF
j_gene: TRBJ2-7; v_gene: TRBV5-1; CDR3aa: ASSQTATGYEQY